Each of the 26 T cell receptor beta chains below was sequenced from the same sample in a study of cytomegalovirus exposure and HLA in healthy donors. The primer mix had 60 Vbeta and 13 Jbeta primers. Sequenced by immunoSEQ multiplex PCR; TCRdb stores in-frame clones only, minus some. The top ten hold about 2.2% of the sample, which has hundreds of thousands of clones, roughly two thirds seen once. The sample was PBMCs. Receptors were obtained from a female donor in good health and CMV-seronegative.

The chain employs TRBV6-5 and TRBJ2-1; 7 bases match TRBD1. The CDR3 has 14 amino acids. Unmatched junction bases numbered 4, after V lost 4 bases and J lost 4 bases. Looked up from germline, CDR1 is MNHEY and CDR2 is SVGAGI. The CDR3 loop is CASSSGQVYNEQFF. The CDR3 DNA reads TGTGCCAGCAGTTCCGGACAGGTTTACAATGAGCAGTTCTTC.

The chain has TRBV7-9 and TRBJ1-2, with D perhaps TRBD1 (6 bases). The V end lost 4 bases, the J end lost 7 bases, and 16 bases lay between the germline ends. The germline V gene has CDR1 SEHNR and CDR2 FQNEAQ (reference sequence). This CDR3 is built from 14 residues. CDR3 residues: CASSSDGGGFGYTF. CDR3 in DNA: TGTGCCAGCAGCTCCGACGGGGGGGGCTTTGGCTACACCTTC.

This clone was detected once. V usage is TRBV7-9 and J usage is TRBJ2-5, with TRBD1 matching 10 bases. Matching the DNA end better, TRBJ2-7 makes the J call doubtful. There are 15 residues in the CDR3. Germline assignment: CDR1 SEHNR and CDR2 FQNEAQ (reference sequence). CDR3 in DNA: TGTGCCAGCAGCGCCAGGGGGACAGGGGACTACGAGCAGTACTTC. As protein: CASSARGTGDYEQYF.

The chain recombines TRBV11-2 with TRBJ1-1, with 7 bases identical to TRBD1. This CDR3 has 14 amino acids. The germline V gene has CDR1 SGHAT and CDR2 FQNNGV. Unmatched junction bases numbered 10, after V lost 5 bases and J lost 7 bases. The CDR3 protein is CASSPGGRGGEAFF. CDR3 in DNA: TGTGCCAGCAGCCCAGGGGGGAGAGGCGGTGAAGCTTTCTTT. Using reference TRBV11-2 and TRBJ1-1 for the parts outside the CDR3, the full variable domain is EAGVAQSPRYKIIEKRQSVAFWCNPISGHATLYWYQQILGQGPKLLIQFQNNGVVDDSQLPKDRFSAERLKGVDSTLKIQPAKLEDSAVYLCASSPGGRGGEAFFGQGTRLTVV.

The rearrangement links TRBV5-1 to TRBJ1-3; TRBD1 agrees at 9 bases. Losses at the gene ends were 7 bases for V and 3 bases for J; bases not matched to a gene: 8. This CDR3 has 15 amino acids. Germline loops: CDR1 SGHRS, CDR2 YFSETQ. The CDR3 sequence: CASGEQGAFGNTIYF. Here the CDR3 DNA reads TGCGCCAGCGGAGAACAGGGGGCGTTTGGAAACACCATATATTTT.

The chain couples TRBV19 to TRBJ1-2, with 7 bases that match TRBD1. This CDR3 contains 13 residues. Looked up from germline, CDR1 is LNHDA and CDR2 is SQIVND (reference sequence). The ends lost 6 bases at V and 6 bases at J; junction bases unmatched: 7. The CDR3 DNA reads TGTGCCAGTAGATTGACAGGGTCCCATGGCTACACCTTC. Residues: CASRLTGSHGYTF.

The chain couples TRBV15 to TRBJ2-3; a possible D gene is TRBD2 (5 bases). The germline V and J ends were trimmed by 1 base and 5 bases, with 13 bases remaining between them. The V gene's germline CDR1 is LNHNV and CDR2 YYDKDF (reference sequence). There are 15 residues in the CDR3. The CDR3 bases are TGTGCCACCAGCAGAGGGGGAGCCCTAGGAGATACGCAGTATTTT. It is translated as CATSRGGALGDTQYF.

The chain has TRBV5-1 and TRBJ2-6; 11 bases match TRBD2. CDR3 size: 21 residues. The germline V gene has CDR1 SGHRS and CDR2 YFSETQ. J was trimmed by 0 bases and V by 0 bases; bases with no gene match: 11. The CDR3 nucleotides read TGCGCCAGCAGCTTGGAGGGACTAGCGGAGGGGAGGGCCTCTGGGGCCAACGTCCTGACTTTC. Translation gives CASSLEGLAEGRASGANVLTF.

The chain joins TRBV21-1 to TRBJ1-1. TRBV21-1 is designated a pseudogene. The CDR3 consists of 16 residues. The CDR3 reads CASSKIREGGGAEAFF. The CDR3 DNA is TGTGCCAGCAGCAAAATTAGGGAGGGGGGGGGAGCTGAAGCTTTCTTT.

The rearrangement uses TRBV30 and TRBJ2-7, with TRBD1 as a possible D gene (6 bases). The CDR3 has 12 residues. The ends were cut back, 0 bases at V and 3 bases at J, with 6 bases in the middle. Germline CDR1 GTSNPN, CDR2 SVGIG (reference sequence). Here the CDR3 DNA reads TGTGCCTGGAGTGTACAGGGCTACGAGCAGTACTTC. Protein: CAWSVQGYEQYF.

This clone was observed a single time. This chain links TRBV2 with TRBJ2-1, with 9 bases lining up with TRBD2. The V segment lost 6 bases and the J segment 1 base; nucleotides outside the gene matches: 10. The CDR3 contains 17 residues. The germline CDR1 and CDR2 sequences are SNHLY and FYNNEI. This CDR3 reads CASSHSALAGSYNEQFF. The CDR3 bases are TGTGCCAGCAGCCACTCCGCACTAGCGGGTTCCTACAATGAGCAGTTCTTC.

In this sample, this clone turned up once. This rearrangement joins TRBV11-3 to TRBJ2-7; perhaps TRBD2 as D (5 bases). This CDR3 has 15 amino acids. CDR1 is SGHNT, CDR2 YENEEA, per germline. Trimming removed 2 bases at V and 0 bases at J, with 11 bases between. The CDR3 protein is CASSLSGTYSYEQYF. The CDR3, as DNA: TGTGCCAGCAGCTTAAGCGGAACCTACTCCTACGAGCAGTACTTC.

V gene TRBV6-5 combines with J gene TRBJ1-2; no clear D gene. Germline lookup yields CDR1 MNHEY and CDR2 SVGAGI. This CDR3 contains 14 residues. The germline V and J ends were trimmed by 5 bases and 0 bases, with 10 bases remaining between them. CDR3: CASSPTGTNYGYTF. For the CDR3, the DNA is TGTGCCAGCAGTCCAACGGGGACTAACTATGGCTACACCTTC.

The CDR3 DNA reads as TGCGCCAGCAGCTTGGCCTCGGGGCTAGCGGGAGGTGAGCAGTTCTTC. Its protein product is CASSLASGLAGGEQFF. The rearrangement uses TRBV5-1 and TRBJ2-1; 11 nucleotides line up with TRBD2. The V segment lost 0 bases and the J segment 9 bases; nucleotides outside the gene matches: 8. The germline CDR1 and CDR2 sequences are SGHRS and YFSETQ. CDR3 length: 16 amino acids.

This rearrangement joins TRBV7-2 to TRBJ2-1, with TRBD2 matching over 7 bases. V shed 4 bases and J 12 bases; nucleotides not matched to a gene: 12. Germline-derived CDR1 and CDR2 are SGHTA and FQGNSA. The CDR3 covers 14 residues. The CDR3 nucleotides are TGTGCCAGCAGCTCGGGACTAACTACAATGGCGCAGTTCTTC. Amino acids: CASSSGLTTMAQFF.

The chain uses TRBV2 and TRBJ2-3; a possible D gene is TRBD2 (5 bases). The CDR3 is made up of 12 amino acids. Germline V gives CDR1 SNHLY, CDR2 FYNNEI. Trimming pared 6 bases from V and 2 bases from J, leaving 6 bases between. CDR3 residues: CASSRDTDTQYF. As DNA, the CDR3 is TGTGCCAGCAGCCGGGACACAGATACGCAGTATTTT. Using reference TRBV2 and TRBJ2-3 for the parts outside the CDR3, the full variable domain is EPEVTQTPSHQVTQMGQEVILRCVPISNHLYFYWYRQILGQKVEFLVSFYNNEISEKSEIFDDQFSVERPDGSNFTLKIRSTKLEDSAMYFCASSRDTDTQYFGPGTRLTVL.

This clone was seen only a few times. The V call is TRBV20-1, the J call TRBJ2-7; the D is unclear. The length of the CDR3 is 11 residues. CDR1 and CDR2 (germline): DFQATT, SNEGSKA (reference sequence). V lost 3 bases and J 3 bases, leaving 6 bases between the germline ends. CDR3 region: CSASQDYEQYF. CDR3 DNA: TGCAGTGCTAGCCAGGACTACGAGCAGTACTTC.

The chain joins TRBV27 to TRBJ1-5, with TRBD1 matching 7 bases. Trimming removed 3 bases from V and 6 bases from J; junction bases left unmatched: 8. In germline, CDR1 is MNHEY, CDR2 SMNVEV (reference sequence). The CDR3 is 15 amino acids. The chain's CDR3 is CASSFGQGVGQPQHF. DNA of the CDR3: TGTGCCAGCAGTTTTGGGCAGGGGGTTGGTCAGCCCCAGCATTTT.

The V gene is TRBV6-4, the J gene TRBJ2-5; TRBD1 agrees at 9 bases. Germline CDR1 reads MRHNA; CDR2 reads SNTAGT. This CDR3 is built from 16 residues. V lost 5 bases and J lost 4; bases outside the gene matches: 11. The CDR3 spells CASSPLGQGPVETQYF. As DNA, the CDR3 is TGTGCCAGCAGTCCCCTGGGACAGGGACCGGTAGAGACCCAGTACTTC.

The chain couples TRBV19 to TRBJ1-2; possible D gene TRBD1, 6 bases. Germline V lookup: CDR1 LNHDA, CDR2 SQIVND (reference sequence). V lost 5 bases, J lost 6 bases, and 16 bases lay in between. The CDR3 has 14 residues. CDR3 nucleotide sequence: TGTGCCAGTAGTTTCACAGGGAAGGGAGATGGCTACACCTTC. As protein: CASSFTGKGDGYTF.

In regard to this clone: One junction end disagrees with the germline gene, perhaps due to a read error. Written as DNA, the CDR3 is TGTTCCAGCAGCCCCCAGGACAGGGGACCTTATCAGCCCCAGCATTTT. This encodes CSSSPQDRGPYQPQHF. V gene TRBV7-9 combines with J gene TRBJ1-5; 9 nucleotides line up with TRBD1. The CDR3 consists of 16 residues. Per the germline V gene, CDR1 is SEHNR and CDR2 is FQNEAQ (reference sequence).

The chain joins TRBV5-6 to TRBJ2-5; no firm D call. Germline CDR1 is SGHDT and CDR2 is YYEEEE. Trimming stripped 0 bases from V and 5 bases from J, with 17 bases between. This CDR3 spans 16 amino acids. CDR3 region: CASSLAGAGRSETQYF. The CDR3 DNA reads TGTGCCAGCAGCTTGGCGGGTGCCGGTCGCTCGGAGACCCAGTACTTC.

The chain employs TRBV5-1 and TRBJ1-2, with 9 positions matching TRBD1. The germline V gene has CDR1 SGHRS and CDR2 YFSETQ. The CDR3 consists of 14 residues. Losses at the gene ends were 3 bases for V and 6 bases for J; bases not matched to a gene: 6. The CDR3 DNA sequence: TGCGCCAGCAGCTCAACCGGGACAGGGAATGGCTACACCTTC. It specifies CASSSTGTGNGYTF.

The chain uses TRBV6-5 and TRBJ1-2, with D possibly being TRBD1 (5 bases). Germline V gene data show CDR1 as MNHEY and CDR2 as SVGAGI. Trimming cost V 6 bases and J 8 bases, with 16 bases left between them. The CDR3 is 13 amino acids. The CDR3 protein is CASREGPRWGYTF. In nucleotides, the CDR3 is TGTGCCAGCAGGGAGGGGCCCCGGTGGGGCTACACCTTC.

The chain is built from TRBV5-1 and TRBJ2-7, with D perhaps matching TRBD1 (6 bases). Germline CDR1 reads SGHRS; CDR2 reads YFSETQ. Trimming shortened V by 2 bases and J by 6 bases, and 12 bases separated the two germline ends. The CDR3 loop spans 13 amino acids. The CDR3 loop reads CASSLQGFGEQYF. The CDR3 region has the DNA TGCGCCAGCAGCTTACAGGGTTTCGGCGAGCAGTACTTC.

This chain links TRBV5-1 with TRBJ1-3; D is uncertain. The CDR3 is 16 residues long. CDR1 and CDR2 from the germline V gene are SGHRS and YFSETQ. The germline V and J ends were trimmed by 4 bases and 0 bases, with 14 bases remaining between them. CDR3 sequence (DNA): TGCGCCAGCAGCGGCGGCTCTAGCGGCTCTGGAAACACCATATATTTT. Protein: CASSGGSSGSGNTIYF.